The 19 T cell receptor beta chains below were found in one sample sequenced in a study of regulatory T cells in long-lasting Graves disease. Library construction for TCR beta used iRepertoire HTBI primers and Arm-PCR of CDR3 regions. Via MiXCR, TCRdb re-called the multiplex PCR reads, giving one row per CDR3 protein. This sample has 440,000 or so distinct CDR3 sequences, with about 15% found just once. Time point meaning: newly diagnosed GD, antithyroid drugs for less than 3 months. TCR sequences were obtained from RNA taken from PBMCs. The data also belong to a second study, concerning T cells in Graves' hyperthyroidism and ophthalmopathy.

The sample in question was peripheral blood mononuclear cells (PBMCs), obtained at new diagnosis, from a patient treated with antithyroid drugs. The receptors here all came from a woman aged 30 to 39 with Graves disease.

This clonotype has a count of ten or more. This chain links TRBV12-3 or TRBV12-4 with TRBJ2-1; D gene unclear. The V end lost 5 bases, the J end lost 8 bases, and 16 bases lay between the germline ends. The CDR3 totals 14 residues. This CDR3 is CASSPPTTIHEQFF. In DNA, the CDR3 is TGTGCCAGCAGTCCACCTACGACGATCCATGAGCAGTTCTTC.

This clonotype has more than one count but fewer than ten. This chain uses TRBV3-1 with TRBJ2-4, with D possibly being TRBD1 (7 bases). The CDR3 totals 17 residues. Deletions cut 1 base from V and 2 bases from J, with 15 bases between. Germline assignment: CDR1 LGHDT and CDR2 YNNKEL (reference sequence). CDR3 nucleotide sequence: TGTGCCAGCAGCCAAGCGACAGGGAGGTTGTCCAAAAACATTCAGTACTTC. Translating gives CASSQATGRLSKNIQYF.

This clonotype was detected many times. The gene calls are TRBV10-2 and TRBJ2-2; 15 nucleotides align to TRBD2. Trimming cost V 6 bases and J 5 bases; bases outside gene matches: 7. The CDR3 is 17 residues long. Looked up from germline, CDR1 is WSHSY and CDR2 is SAAADI. This CDR3 reads CASSDGLAGGLTGELFF. In DNA form, the CDR3 reads TGCGCCAGCAGCGACGGACTAGCGGGAGGGCTTACCGGGGAGCTGTTTTTT.

This clonotype was seen repeatedly, ten times or more. This chain connects TRBV28 to TRBJ2-7, with D unclear. V lost 8 bases, J lost 3 bases, and 17 bases lay in between. Germline CDR1 MDHEN, CDR2 SYDVKM. The CDR3 totals 14 residues. CDR3 DNA sequence: TGTGCCAGCGTCCCGGTTGAGACGAGCTACGAGCAGTACTTC. Translated: CASVPVETSYEQYF.

With regard to this clonotype: A much larger clone differs from this one at a single base, so this may be a read error. The chain is built from TRBV7-9 and TRBJ2-7; no clear D gene. Germline V gives CDR1 SEHNR, CDR2 FQNEAQ (reference sequence). The germline V and J ends were trimmed by 1 base and 5 bases, with 12 bases remaining between them. The CDR3 is 14 amino acids. As DNA, the CDR3 is TGTGCCAGCAGCTTAGACCAACCCACCCACGAGCAGTACTTC. Translation gives CASSLDQPTHEQYF.

This clonotype was seen only a few times. The chain recombines TRBV5-8 with TRBJ2-5, with TRBD2 matching over 9 bases. V lost 4 bases, J lost 5 bases, and 18 bases stayed unmatched. This CDR3 region has 18 residues. The germline CDR1 and CDR2 sequences are SGHTS and YDEGEE. The CDR3 nucleotides are TGTGCCAGCAGCCTAGGCCTTAGCGGGAGAGGGAAAGAGGAGACCCAGTACTTC. Protein product: CASSLGLSGRGKEETQYF.

This clonotype appeared many times. CDR3: CASSAGGGVMKEQFF. The CDR3, as DNA: TGTGCCAGCAGTGCGGGAGGGGGGGTCATGAAAGAGCAGTTCTTC. This chain uses TRBV13 with TRBJ2-1, with 9 positions matching TRBD2. V lost 6 bases and J lost 10; bases outside the gene matches: 13. This CDR3 spans 15 amino acids. From germline, CDR1 is PRHDT and CDR2 FYEKMQ (reference sequence).

The gene calls are TRBV20-1 and TRBJ2-7, with TRBD2 identical over 7 bases. The CDR3 extends over 12 amino acids. Trimming took 3 bases from V and 6 from J; bases not matched to a gene: 5. Germline loops: CDR1 DFQATT, CDR2 SNEGSKA (reference sequence). The CDR3 nucleotides are TGCAGTGCTAGGGGGCCGGGGGGCGAGCAGTACTTC. Encoded protein: CSARGPGGEQYF.

This clonotype has more than one count but fewer than ten. The chain uses TRBV24-1 and TRBJ2-2; D may be TRBD1 (5 bases). This CDR3 comprises 15 residues. V was shortened by 6 bases and J by 0 bases, with 10 bases between the two germline ends. Germline values: CDR1 KGHDR, CDR2 SFDVKD. The CDR3 loop is CATSLGPANTGELFF. DNA for the CDR3: TGTGCCACCAGTCTGGGGCCAGCGAACACCGGGGAGCTGTTTTTT.

The J gene is TRBJ1-2, the V gene TRBV7-3; 7 positions agree with TRBD1. V lost 5 bases and J lost 7; bases outside the gene matches: 13. The CDR3 is 15 residues long. Germline CDR1 is SGHTA and CDR2 is FQGTGA. The CDR3 coding sequence is TGTGCCAGCAGCCCAAAGACAGGGAGGGGCGTTGGCTACACCTTC. This translates into CASSPKTGRGVGYTF.

There are a few counts of this clonotype. The chain employs TRBV7-3 and TRBJ2-1; unclear D gene. The V end lost 6 bases, the J end lost 5 bases, and 11 bases lay between the germline ends. CDR3 length equals 13 residues. Germline-derived CDR1 and CDR2 are SGHTA and FQGTGA. CDR3 protein: CASSRATHNEQFF. The CDR3 bases are TGTGCCAGCAGTAGGGCTACTCACAATGAGCAGTTCTTC.

A word on this clonotype: This may be a read error, as it is one base from a much larger clone. This likely comes from a read error, as the CDR3 has no conserved phenylalanine or tryptophan at its end. The V call is TRBV3-1, the J call TRBJ2-6; a possible D gene is TRBD2 (6 bases). This CDR3 spans 17 amino acids. The V end lost 1 base, the J end lost 2 bases, and 12 bases lay between the germline ends. Per the germline V gene, CDR1 is LGHDT and CDR2 is YNNKEL (reference sequence). CDR3 nucleotides: TGTGCCAGCAGCCAAGTCGTAGGGGAGGCTGGGGCCAACGTCCTGACTCTC. It codes for CASSQVVGEAGANVLTL.

This clonotype was counted ten times or more. This sequence joins TRBV3-1 and TRBJ2-7; tentatively, D is TRBD1 (6 bases). There are 15 residues in the CDR3. V dropped 3 bases and J dropped 0 bases, with 12 bases sitting between them. Germline CDR1 and CDR2: LGHDT and YNNKEL (reference sequence). The CDR3, as DNA: TGTGCCAGCAGCCAGGACGGACAGTTCTCCTACGAGCAGTACTTC. Translating it yields CASSQDGQFSYEQYF.

This clonotype occurred a few times. The chain couples TRBV4-1 to TRBJ2-1; 8 bases fit TRBD2. CDR1 MGHRA and CDR2 YSYEKL come from the germline V gene. Trimming at V came to 2 bases and at J to 3 bases, leaving 9 bases not matched to a gene. CDR3 length equals 17 residues. The CDR3 coding sequence is TGCGCCAGCAGCCAACCGGGGGTCGGGAGGGACTACAATGAGCAGTTCTTC. Translation: CASSQPGVGRDYNEQFF.

This clonotype was seen only a few times. The rearrangement links TRBV4-1 to TRBJ2-7; 11 nucleotides match TRBD1. CDR1 is MGHRA, CDR2 YSYEKL, per germline. J was trimmed by 3 bases and V by 3 bases; bases with no gene match: 7. The CDR3 sequence is 16 residues long. The CDR3 nucleotides read TGCGCCAGCAGCCACCCCGGGACAGGGGGTAACTACGAGCAGTACTTC. Amino acids: CASSHPGTGGNYEQYF.

Note on this clonotype: Lacking the conserved final phenylalanine or tryptophan, this CDR3 likely reflects a read error. The chain couples TRBV27 to TRBJ2-2, with no clear D. CDR3 length: 11 residues. CDR1 is MNHEY, CDR2 SMNVEV, per germline (reference sequence). V was trimmed by 3 bases and J by 7 bases, leaving 3 bases between them. Here the CDR3 reads CASSFYGELFS. The DNA of the CDR3 is TGTGCCAGCAGTTTTTACGGGGAGCTGTTTTCT.

Of note for this clonotype: At one boundary the junction diverges from the germline segment, which might be a read error. The chain combines TRBV20-1 with TRBJ2-4; weak D call: TRBD2 (6 bases). The CDR3 consists of 16 residues. Looked up from germline, CDR1 is DFQATT and CDR2 is SNEGSKA (reference sequence). The CDR3 nucleotides read TGCAGTGCTAGCGGACAAGTCACACTAGCCAAAAACATTCAGTGCTTC. Its protein is CSASGQVTLAKNIQCF.

This clonotype was picked up many times. The J gene is TRBJ1-5, the V gene TRBV30; TRBD1 matches at 8 bases. Losses at the gene ends were 2 bases for V and 6 bases for J; bases not matched to a gene: 6. Looked up from germline, CDR1 is GTSNPN and CDR2 is SVGIG (reference sequence). This CDR3 comprises 14 residues. CDR3 sequence: CAWSQGAIGQPQHF. DNA for the CDR3: TGTGCCTGGAGTCAGGGGGCGATAGGTCAGCCCCAGCATTTT.

This clonotype was seen only a few times. The rearrangement uses TRBV27 and TRBJ2-1; 9 nucleotides align to TRBD2. Germline CDR1 is MNHEY and CDR2 is SMNVEV (reference sequence). J lost 5 bases, V lost 8 bases, and 10 bases had no gene match. The CDR3 is 15 residues long. CDR3 nucleotides: TGTGCCAGCCGAGCGTTAGCGGGAGACGACAATGAGCAGTTCTTC. Its translation is CASRALAGDDNEQFF.